The following is a TCR beta chain sequence with its context. What this receptor recognizes is not known. Base-call qualities are not available, and no considerably larger clone is one nucleotide away. These data are taken from a study of blood T cell repertoires in COVID-19 (TCRdb year 2020). Some background on the complete study: The collaborator samples originated in the United States, Italy and Spain and spanned the acute and convalescent phases of COVID-19. The material from the prospective study consisted of cDNA or gDNA derived from T cells, B-cell-depleted T cells, or PBMCs. Deeply sampled blood TCRbeta repertoires from subjects exposed to, actively infected with, or recovered from COVID-19 were included in the dataset. The repertoires were made available in a free public database intended to serve as a resource for research on the immune response to SARS-CoV-2. The samples were drawn from the first 160 participants of the ongoing ImmuneRACE study and from 1,254 subjects provided by 6 global collaborators. Sample metadata almost always included a de-identified subject ID, COVID-19 status, age in years and sex. HLA class I and class II types, where available, came from metadata supplied by the sample provider rather than from assay-based typing. Broader findings and caveats from the paper: The quantity of clinical and demographic metadata differed by source and by participant and was supplied without curation.

Each collaborating institution followed its own protocols to collect whole blood in K2EDTA tubes. Collaborator samples were shipped for TCRbeta analysis as frozen whole blood, isolated PBMCs, or DNA extracted from either sample type. CDR1 is given as SEHNR and CDR2 as FQNEAQ, both from the germline V gene (reference sequence). V and J are trimmed by 5 bases and 5 bases, and the gene matches miss 8 bases of the junction. The CDR3 spans 15 residues, from the cysteine through the phenylalanine. Only the CDR3 DNA is retained, 45 bases long and in frame from the first base. TCRbeta CDR3 regions were amplified from genomic DNA by means of the immunoSEQ Assay, a bias-controlled multiplex PCR. As for the original processing: The number of nucleated cells in each sample was estimated by amplification of reference gene primers within the assay. To quantify the absolute abundance of each unique TCRbeta CDR3 rearrangement, sequence reads were collapsed and filtered. For each sample, productive Simpson clonality was calculated as the square root of Simpson's diversity index over productive rearrangements. Drawn from immuneACCESS, this table holds only the in-frame rearrangements with V and J called that TCRdb kept. Clones are partly lost; checked studies trace under half to an unresolved V gene and leave the rest unexplained. The DNA was the basis for D and trimming; V, J and clone size are from that table. The sample table shows under 200,000 clones, and 80% to 90% are seen once. The ten largest make up approximately 2.7% of the sample.

Source material: peripheral blood. The chain is assembled from TRBV7-9 and TRBJ2-3, and 9 junction bases match TRBD1. The receptor comes from a man in his forties with active or convalescent COVID-19. CDR3 loop: CASSTGTGFRDTQYF. The DNA sequence follows: TGTGCCAGCAGCACAGGGACAGGGTTTCGAGATACGCAGTATTTT.